This T cell receptor beta chain was sequenced for a study of Ad26.COV2.S vaccination and SARS-CoV-2 variants. Background on the study: Once, or twice with 56 days between doses, Ad26.COV2.S was given intramuscularly.

Regarding treatment: around 19 received Ad26.COV2.S at low or high dose, single or two shots; several received placebo; per-sample allocation not given. Sample collection was performed on day 63 after the first vaccine or placebo injection. V was clipped by 2 bases and J by 3 bases, with 10 bases between them. Germline CDR1 reads SGHTA; CDR2 reads FQGNSA. The CDR3 runs 14 residues. Profiling relied on immunoSEQ multiplex PCR, and the TCRdb table lists in-frame clones only, not all of them. The data show 300,000 to 400,000 clones, with around 88% seen just once and roughly 10% held by the top ten. This clonotype originated in a person aged 18-60 years who received the Ad26.COV2.S COVID-19 vaccine or a placebo. This chain uses TRBV7-2 with TRBJ1-1; unclear D gene. The material was peripheral blood, obtained in a trial of Ad26.COV2.S vaccine versus placebo. CDR3 DNA sequence: TGTGCCAGCAGCTTAAGCCCCACTCACACTGAAGCTTTCTTT. It translates to CASSLSPTHTEAFF. The full variable domain, in which reference TRBV7-2 and TRBJ1-1 provide the parts outside the CDR3, is GAGVSQSPSNKVTEKGKDVELRCDPISGHTALYWYRQSLGQGLEFLIYFQGNSAPDKSGLPSDRFSAERTGGSVSTLTIQRTQQEDSAVYLCASSLSPTHTEAFFGQGTRLTVV.